These 12 T cell receptor beta chains were sequenced from one sample in a study of T-cell memory formation after mild COVID-19. TCRdb reanalysed the 5' RACE reads using MiXCR and keeps one entry per CDR3 protein. Of approximately 300,000 distinct CDR3 sequences listed, about 15% are singletons. Sequenced: PBMCs or a T cell subset sorted from them (not recorded which). The receptor set was obtained from a man aged 18-30 years who had mild COVID-19 (a few samples of this study predate the infection). Cell type and time point are not known.

A few counts support this clonotype. The chain couples TRBV2 to TRBJ2-7; D not certain. The CDR3 contains 13 residues. Deletions cut 6 bases from V and 6 bases from J, with 15 bases between. Germline CDR1 SNHLY, CDR2 FYNNEI. The CDR3 DNA sequence: TGTGCCAGCAGCGCACACGACGGCTCCGAGCAGTACGTC. Translating gives CASSAHDGSEQYV.

V usage is TRBV30 and J usage is TRBJ1-4, with D perhaps matching TRBD1 (5 bases). This CDR3 is 14 amino acids long. The germline V gene encodes CDR1 GTSNPN and CDR2 SVGIG (reference sequence). Trimming removed 0 bases from V and 5 bases from J, with 10 bases in between. CDR3 in DNA: TGTGCCTGGAGTGTGGGGGTTGCGAATGAAAAACTGTTTTTT. This translates into CAWSVGVANEKLFF.

The V and J genes are TRBV4-1 and TRBJ2-7, with D possibly called TRBD1 or TRBD2 (6 bases each). CDR1 is MGHRA, CDR2 YSYEKL, per germline. V lost 5 bases and J 5 bases, leaving 16 bases between the germline ends. The CDR3 consists of 14 residues. The CDR3 bases are TGCGCCAGCAGCTTGACGGGGGCGGGCCACGAGCAGTACTTC. It is translated as CASSLTGAGHEQYF.

This clonotype was detected a few times. V usage is TRBV7-2 and J usage is TRBJ2-2, with D tentatively TRBD1 or TRBD2 (5 bases each). The CDR3 loop spans 18 amino acids. Trimming cost V 2 bases and J 3 bases, with 19 bases left between them. Germline CDR1 reads SGHTA; CDR2 reads FQGNSA. The CDR3 loop is CASSLTNLWDVYTGELFF. The CDR3 DNA reads as TGTGCCAGCAGCTTAACAAATCTCTGGGACGTGTACACCGGGGAGCTGTTTTTT. Variable domain in full (rest from reference TRBV7-2 and TRBJ2-2): GAGVSQSPSNKVTEKGKDVELRCDPISGHTALYWYRQSLGQGLEFLIYFQGNSAPDKSGLPSDRFSAERTGGSVSTLTIQRTQQEDSAVYLCASSLTNLWDVYTGELFFGEGSRLTVL.

This clonotype was counted between two and nine times. The chain couples TRBV9 to TRBJ2-3; a possible D gene is TRBD2 (6 bases). Trimming took off 1 base at V and 5 bases at J, with 14 bases between the two ends. CDR3 size: 15 residues. Germline CDR1 SGDLS, CDR2 YYNGEE. The CDR3 DNA follows: TGTGCCAGCAGCGTATTCTCTAGCGAGGGAGATACGCAGTATTTT. Translating it yields CASSVFSSEGDTQYF.

The rearrangement joins TRBV6-1 to TRBJ2-4, with TRBD2 identical over 7 bases. The germline V gene has CDR1 MNHNS and CDR2 SASEGT. The ends lost 6 bases at V and 7 bases at J; junction bases unmatched: 9. This CDR3 comprises 14 residues. Here the CDR3 DNA reads TGTGCCAGCAGCTCGGGGGGAACAGATAACATTCAGTACTTC. Protein sequence: CASSSGGTDNIQYF.

This clonotype was observed a handful of times. V gene TRBV5-1 combines with J gene TRBJ2-7, with 7 bases matching TRBD1. The length of the CDR3 is 14 residues. V lost 5 bases to trimming and J lost 4 bases; unmatched junction nucleotides: 9. Germline V lookup: CDR1 SGHRS, CDR2 YFSETQ. The chain's CDR3 is CASRPGTASYEQYV. CDR3 DNA: TGCGCCAGCAGACCCGGGACAGCATCTTACGAGCAGTACGTC.

The chain employs TRBV29-1 and TRBJ2-7; the D gene is possibly TRBD2 (7 bases). V lost 6 bases to trimming and J lost 5 bases, with 20 bases between them. Germline CDR1 SQVTM, CDR2 ANQGSEA. The CDR3 length is 14 residues. Written as DNA, the CDR3 is TGCAGCGTAGCAACGGGGGGCGCGTACCACGAGCAGTACTTC. Protein sequence: CSVATGGAYHEQYF.

The V and J genes are TRBV9 and TRBJ1-1; D possibly corresponds to TRBD1 (5 bases). Deletions cut 0 bases from V and 0 bases from J, with 12 bases between. CDR1 is SGDLS and CDR2 is YYNGEE in the germline V gene. The CDR3 totals 16 residues. The CDR3 region is CASSVGEGLMNTEAFF. As DNA, the CDR3 is TGTGCCAGCAGCGTAGGGGAGGGGCTGATGAACACTGAAGCTTTCTTT. The variable domain in full, completed from reference TRBV9 and TRBJ1-1, reads DSGVTQTPKHLITATGQRVTLRCSPRSGDLSVYWYQQSLDQGLQFLIQYYNGEERAKGNILERFSAQQFPDLHSELNLSSLELGDSALYFCASSVGEGLMNTEAFFGQGTRLTVV.

This clonotype was detected a few times. This chain joins TRBV24-1 and TRBJ2-5; 11 bases line up with TRBD1. Trimming at V came to 9 bases and at J to 5 bases, leaving 7 bases not matched to a gene. Germline values: CDR1 KGHDR, CDR2 SFDVKD. The CDR3 contains 14 residues. The CDR3 spells CATSGTGGSETQYF. CDR3 bases: TGTGCCACCTCCGGGACAGGGGGTTCGGAGACCCAGTACTTC.

This clonotype was counted at least ten times. V is TRBV5-5 and J is TRBJ1-4; 9 bases agree with TRBD1. This CDR3 is 16 amino acids long. V shed 4 bases, J shed 7 bases, and the junction held 11 bases outside the gene matches. CDR1 is SGHKS, CDR2 YYEKEE, per germline (reference sequence). The CDR3: CASSLLTGGKGEKLFF. The CDR3 nucleotides are TGTGCCAGCAGCCTCCTTACAGGGGGCAAGGGTGAAAAACTGTTTTTT.

V is TRBV7-9 and J is TRBJ2-3, with 7 bases aligning to TRBD1. Trimming at V came to 4 bases and at J to 2 bases, leaving 6 bases not matched to a gene. This CDR3 contains 15 residues. Germline assignment: CDR1 SEHNR and CDR2 FQNEAQ (reference sequence). The chain's CDR3 is CASSSQGSPTDTQYF. The CDR3 DNA is TGTGCCAGCAGCTCACAGGGGTCCCCCACAGATACGCAGTATTTT. The complete variable domain, with remaining parts taken from reference TRBV7-9 and TRBJ2-3, reads DTGVSQNPRHKITKRGQNVTFRCDPISEHNRLYWYRQTLGQGPEFLTYFQNEAQLEKSRLLSDRFSAERPKGSFSTLEIQRTEQGDSAMYLCASSSQGSPTDTQYFGPGTRLTVL.